Sequencing of this TCR beta chain was carried out in a study of blood T cell repertoires in COVID-19. Background on the study: Whether acute or convalescent, the COVID-19 samples came from the United States, Italy and Spain. PBMCs, B-cell-depleted T cells, or T cells were the source of the cDNA or gDNA that made up the material.

Germline-derived CDR1 and CDR2 are SGHVS and FQNEAQ. J was trimmed by 0 bases and V by 5 bases; bases with no gene match: 5. The CDR3 length is 15 residues. Original processing methods: Reference gene primer amplification in the assay estimated nucleated cell counts. The protocol was immunoSEQ multiplex PCR, while the TCRdb copy is restricted to in-frame clones and leaves out a portion. V and J calls plus clone size are reproduced from that table; the DNA served to infer D and trimming. The data hold about 180,000 clones, with 65% to 90% observed a single time. The V and J genes are TRBV7-8 and TRBJ2-3, with 7 bases aligning to TRBD1. This TCR derives from a human donor in a cohort sampled during active COVID-19. The specimen was peripheral blood. CDR3 sequence: CASSRGTASTDTQYF. The DNA for the CDR3 is TGTGCCAGCAGCCGAGGGACAGCTAGCACAGATACGCAGTATTTT.